Each of the 15 T cell receptor beta chains below was sequenced from the same sample in a study of blood T cell repertoires in COVID-19. Assay used: immunoSEQ multiplex PCR; TCRdb lists only in-frame clones, some missing. The sample yields about 150,000 clones, roughly nine tenths seen once. Sequencing was done on a sample of peripheral blood. These receptor sequences come from a human donor in a cohort sampled during active COVID-19.

The chain combines TRBV9 with TRBJ2-5, with 12 nucleotides matching TRBD2. Germline V gene data show CDR1 as SGDLS and CDR2 as YYNGEE. This CDR3 is 16 amino acids long. The junction had 5 bases not matched to a gene; V was cut back by 0 bases and J by 5 bases. The CDR3 here is CASSVAASGGAETQYF. CDR3 nucleotide sequence: TGTGCCAGCAGCGTAGCGGCTAGCGGGGGGGCGGAGACCCAGTACTTC.

This chain connects TRBV2 to TRBJ2-3; TRBD2 agrees at 9 bases. The J segment lost 0 bases and the V segment lost 6 bases, leaving 1 base of the junction unmatched. Per germline, CDR1 SNHLY and CDR2 FYNNEI. The CDR3 has 14 amino acids. CDR3 DNA: TGTGCCAGCAGCGGGACTAGCAGCACAGATACGCAGTATTTT. Translated, it gives CASSGTSSTDTQYF.

This chain links TRBV9 with TRBJ1-4; the match to TRBD1 covers 11 bases. The CDR3 contains 16 residues. Germline V gene data show CDR1 as SGDLS and CDR2 as YYNGEE. The trim removed 3 bases at V and 7 bases at J, leaving 8 bases unmatched. The CDR3 DNA follows: TGTGCCAGCAGCGCCGGGACAGGGGGTTGGGCTGAAAAACTGTTTTTT. Translated, it gives CASSAGTGGWAEKLFF.

The V call is TRBV27, the J call TRBJ2-7; TRBD1 matches 9 bases. The germline V gene encodes CDR1 MNHEY and CDR2 SMNVEV (reference sequence). V dropped 2 bases and J dropped 4; count of bases not matched to a gene: 3. The CDR3 contains 14 residues. CDR3 protein: CASSLGDRAYEQYF. The CDR3 DNA follows: TGTGCCAGCAGTTTAGGGGACAGGGCATACGAGCAGTACTTC.

The J gene is TRBJ2-7, the V gene TRBV6-5; D is perhaps TRBD1 (6 bases). Germline CDR1 MNHEY, CDR2 SVGAGI. Trimming removed 3 bases at V and 3 bases at J, with 12 bases between. The CDR3 is made up of 14 amino acids. In DNA, the CDR3 is TGTGCCAGCAGTTATGGTTTGGGACACTACGAGCAGTACTTC. It is translated as CASSYGLGHYEQYF.

A note on this clone: Other DNA sequences from this sample encode an identical CDR3 as well. The chain carries TRBV7-9 and TRBJ2-2, with 9 bases aligning to TRBD2. CDR3 size: 15 residues. Trimming took 5 bases from V and 1 from J; bases not matched to a gene: 2. Germline V CDR1 and CDR2: SEHNR, FQNEAQ (reference sequence). This CDR3 reads CASSRAGGNTGELFF. CDR3 in DNA: TGTGCCAGCAGCAGAGCGGGGGGGAACACCGGGGAGCTGTTTTTT.

This chain joins TRBV7-2 and TRBJ2-5; 7 bases are shared with TRBD2. CDR3 length: 16 residues. Germline lookup yields CDR1 SGHTA and CDR2 FQGNSA. Germline trimming cut 0 bases from V and 1 base from J; bases unmatched to any gene: 5. CDR3 DNA: TGTGCCAGCAGCTTAGCGGGGGGGTACTTCCAAGAGACCCAGTACTTC. Its translation is CASSLAGGYFQETQYF.

This clone was observed once. The chain recombines TRBV5-1 with TRBJ2-7, with 8 bases aligning to TRBD1. The CDR3 totals 15 residues. The ends lost 4 bases at V and 0 bases at J; junction bases unmatched: 6. The germline V gene has CDR1 SGHRS and CDR2 YFSETQ. The CDR3 loop is CASSRTGQDSYEQYF. In DNA, the CDR3 is TGCGCCAGCAGCAGAACGGGACAGGACTCCTACGAGCAGTACTTC.

The V call is TRBV27, the J call TRBJ1-1; no clear D. The CDR3 is 15 amino acids. CDR1 MNHEY and CDR2 SMNVEV come from the germline V gene (reference sequence). V was cut by 1 base and J by 0 bases, with 9 bases left in between. CDR3 sequence reads: CASSLFPGLNTEAFF. The CDR3 coding sequence is TGTGCCAGCAGTTTATTTCCGGGGTTGAACACTGAAGCTTTCTTT.

The chain couples TRBV27 to TRBJ1-6; weak D call: TRBD1 (6 bases). Per the germline V gene, CDR1 is MNHEY and CDR2 is SMNVEV (reference sequence). Between the trimmed V and J ends, which lost 0 bases and 0 bases, there was a span of 15 bases. The CDR3 is 19 residues long. The CDR3 sequence: CASSLSQGPYSSYNSPLHF. DNA for the CDR3: TGTGCCAGCAGTTTATCCCAGGGGCCGTATAGCTCCTATAATTCACCCCTCCACTTT.

The rearrangement uses TRBV13 and TRBJ2-1; D remains ambiguous. CDR1 and CDR2 from the germline V gene are PRHDT and FYEKMQ (reference sequence). CDR3 size: 16 residues. Trimming cost V 0 bases and J 3 bases, with 12 bases left between them. The CDR3 DNA follows: TGTGCCAGCAGCTTAGGCCTAGGATCGGGCTACAATGAGCAGTTCTTC. Translated: CASSLGLGSGYNEQFF.

The count of this clone is one. This chain links TRBV28 with TRBJ1-4; D remains unclear. V was cut by 5 bases and J by 0 bases, with 10 bases left in between. The CDR3 is 15 amino acids. Per the germline V gene, CDR1 is MDHEN and CDR2 is SYDVKM. DNA of the CDR3: TGTGCCAGCAGTAGAGAGTTTGCAACTAATGAAAAACTGTTTTTT. Encoded protein: CASSREFATNEKLFF. Variable domain in full (rest from reference TRBV28 and TRBJ1-4): DVKVTQSSRYLVKRTGEKVFLECVQDMDHENMFWYRQDPGLGLRLIYFSYDVKMKEKGDIPEGYSVSREKKERFSLILESASTNQTSMYLCASSREFATNEKLFFGSGTQLSVL.

The chain uses TRBV5-1 and TRBJ2-1; 8 nucleotides align to TRBD2. Germline lookup yields CDR1 SGHRS and CDR2 YFSETQ. V lost 0 bases to trimming and J lost 5 bases; unmatched junction nucleotides: 4. CDR3 length equals 15 residues. CDR3 bases: TGCGCCAGCAGCTTGGTAGTAGCGGGGAACAATGAGCAGTTCTTC. It codes for CASSLVVAGNNEQFF.

This chain joins TRBV2 and TRBJ1-3, with D unclear. CDR1 is SNHLY, CDR2 FYNNEI, per germline. V was trimmed by 6 bases and J by 4 bases, leaving 16 bases between them. The CDR3 covers 15 residues. CDR3 protein: CASSDGPSIGNTIYF. CDR3 DNA: TGTGCCAGCAGCGATGGCCCCAGTATAGGAAACACCATATATTTT.

The sample holds one count of this clone. The rearrangement links TRBV9 to TRBJ1-5; 8 bases line up with TRBD1. V lost 2 bases to trimming and J lost 4 bases; unmatched junction nucleotides: 5. The CDR3 spans 15 residues. CDR1 and CDR2 from the germline V gene are SGDLS and YYNGEE. CDR3 nucleotide sequence: TGTGCCAGCAGCGTCGACGGACAGGGAAATCAGCCCCAGCATTTT. Translated, it gives CASSVDGQGNQPQHF.